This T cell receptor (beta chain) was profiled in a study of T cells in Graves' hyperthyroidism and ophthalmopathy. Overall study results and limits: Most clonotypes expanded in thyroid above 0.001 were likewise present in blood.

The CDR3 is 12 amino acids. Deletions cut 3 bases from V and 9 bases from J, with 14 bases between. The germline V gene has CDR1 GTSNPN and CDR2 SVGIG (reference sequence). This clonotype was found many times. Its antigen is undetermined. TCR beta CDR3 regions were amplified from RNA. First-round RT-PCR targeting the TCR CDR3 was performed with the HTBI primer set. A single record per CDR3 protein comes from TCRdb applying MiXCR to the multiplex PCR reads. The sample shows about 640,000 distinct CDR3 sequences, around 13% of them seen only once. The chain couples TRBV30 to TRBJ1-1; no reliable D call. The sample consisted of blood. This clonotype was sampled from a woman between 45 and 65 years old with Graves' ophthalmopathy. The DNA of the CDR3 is TGTGCCTGGAGCAGCCGGGAGGGAAAAGCTTTCTTT. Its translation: CAWSSREGKAFF.